A single sample is the source of the 3 T cell receptor beta chains below, sequenced in a study of spatial heterogeneity in lung cancer. One entry per CDR3 protein, called by TCRdb with MiXCR from the 5' RACE reads. Altogether some 36,000 distinct CDR3 sequences are present, approximately 7.5% being singletons, with the ten largest covering roughly 9.9%. Sample time point: blood at routine non-recurrence follow-up after resection. Sample: PBMCs, taken at follow-up. These receptors were taken from a male donor with early-stage non-small cell lung cancer.

This clonotype was recorded at least ten times. V and J are TRBV20-1 and TRBJ2-2; TRBD1 matches at 8 bases. The germline CDR1 and CDR2 sequences are DFQATT and SNEGSKA (reference sequence). The CDR3 has 13 residues. The trim removed 6 bases at V and 7 bases at J, leaving 7 bases unmatched. The DNA of the CDR3 is TGCAGTGCCTGGGACAGGAATCACGGGGAGCTGTTTTTT. This translates into CSAWDRNHGELFF.

This clonotype has a handful of counts. The rearrangement links TRBV3-1 to TRBJ2-7, with 8 positions matching TRBD1. This CDR3 has 17 residues. Germline trimming cut 1 base from V and 5 bases from J; bases unmatched to any gene: 13. Germline values: CDR1 LGHDT, CDR2 YNNKEL (reference sequence). The CDR3 is CASSQGFRTGNVDEQYF. CDR3 DNA: TGTGCCAGCAGCCAAGGCTTTCGGACAGGGAATGTCGACGAGCAGTACTTC.

This clonotype was counted only a few times. CDR3: CAISDRGPGNQPQHF. In nucleotides, the CDR3 is TGTGCCATCAGCGACAGGGGCCCGGGCAATCAGCCCCAGCATTTT. The J gene is TRBJ1-5, the V gene TRBV10-3; TRBD1 matches 8 bases. Per germline, CDR1 ENHRY and CDR2 SYGVKD. J lost 2 bases, V lost 6 bases, and 6 bases had no gene match. This CDR3 is built from 15 residues.